These T cell receptor beta chains were read from a single sample in a study of PD-1 blockade in classical Hodgkin lymphoma. The repertoire was sequenced with immunoSEQ multiplex PCR; TCRdb's copy has only in-frame clones and lacks some. The sample lists 13,000 to 15,000 clones; roughly 82% were seen once. Sequences were derived from peripheral blood mononuclear cells (PBMCs), sampled at baseline. These receptors were obtained from a human donor with classical Hodgkin lymphoma. The CDR3 runs from the conserved cysteine through the conserved F or W. The D gene is left open where the match is weak. Not every row has a clone size; where given, it reads once, few, many or a size class.

d_call	v_call	j_call	cdr3_length	clone_size	cdr3_aa	cdr3_nt
.	TRBV27	TRBJ2-7	14	.	CASRQAFSSYEQYF	TGTGCCAGCAGACAGGCTTTCTCCTCCTACGAGCAGTACTTC
TRBD2	TRBV27	TRBJ2-7	15	.	CASKASGGPLYEQYF	TGTGCCAGCAAGGCTAGCGGGGGGCCCCTCTACGAGCAGTACTTC
.	TRBV7-3	TRBJ2-5	15	few	CASSLLPGPVETQYF	TGTGCCAGCAGCTTACTTCCGGGCCCGGTTGAGACCCAGTACTTC
.	TRBV4-1	TRBJ2-5	14	.	CASSQQGGGETQYF	TGCGCCAGCAGCCAACAGGGTGGAGGAGAGACCCAGTACTTC
TRBD1	TRBV5-1	TRBJ2-7	15	.	CASSLIGQGAYEQYF	TGCGCCAGCAGCTTGATCGGACAGGGGGCGTACGAGCAGTACTTC
TRBD2	TRBV5-4	TRBJ2-5	18	.	CASSLVPLGSGGTETQYF	TGTGCCAGCAGCTTGGTCCCATTGGGTAGCGGGGGGACGGAGACCCAGTACTTC
.	TRBV4-3	TRBJ2-6	14	.	CASSGVSGANVLTF	TGCGCCAGCAGCGGAGTCTCTGGGGCCAACGTCCTGACTTTC
.	TRBV19	TRBJ1-1	13	.	CASIGQLGTEAFF	TGTGCCAGTATAGGACAGTTGGGGACTGAAGCTTTCTTT
TRBD1	TRBV7-2	TRBJ1-2	17	once	CASSLVPTGGKGYGYTF	TGTGCCAGCAGCTTAGTCCCGACAGGGGGCAAGGGCTATGGCTACACCTTC
.	TRBV5-1	TRBJ2-6	16	.	CASTLEQLPGANVLTF	TGCGCCAGCACCTTGGAGCAATTACCTGGGGCCAACGTCCTGACTTTC
.	TRBV6-5	TRBJ1-1	14	.	CASSNRVLDTEAFF	TGTGCCAGCAGTAACAGGGTGTTGGACACTGAAGCTTTCTTT
.	TRBV7-6	TRBJ1-3	15	few	CASSLNRVGGNTIYF	TGTGCCAGCAGCCTTAACAGGGTTGGGGGAAACACCATATATTTT
.	TRBV4-1	TRBJ2-7	14	once	CASSQGQGLVKQYF	TGCGCCAGCAGCCAGGGGCAGGGGTTGGTGAAGCAGTACTTC
TRBD1	TRBV5-4	TRBJ2-6	16	.	CASSSGQGAGANVLTF	TGTGCCAGCAGCTCGGGACAGGGAGCTGGGGCCAACGTCCTGACTTTC
TRBD1	TRBV5-1	TRBJ1-1	17	.	CASSSSRGPPKNTEAFF	TGCGCCAGCAGCTCCAGCAGGGGGCCCCCTAAGAACACTGAAGCTTTCTTT
.	TRBV7-2	TRBJ2-1	15	.	CASSGGGQGIGIGFF	TGTGCCAGCAGCGGAGGAGGGCAGGGGATTGGGATCGGGTTCTTC
.	TRBV28	TRBJ2-7	16	.	CASTVARTPSSYEQYF	TGTGCCAGCACCGTCGCAAGGACACCCAGCTCCTACGAGCAGTACTTC
TRBD2	TRBV28	TRBJ2-1	15	.	CASTSGSGGYNEQFF	TGTGCCAGCACAAGTGGGTCGGGAGGCTACAATGAGCAGTTCTTC
TRBD2	TRBV27	TRBJ2-1	18	.	CASSSLGFSGGAHNEQFF	TGTGCCAGCAGTTCACTGGGGTTTAGCGGGGGGGCCCACAATGAGCAGTTCTTC
.	TRBV9	TRBJ2-3	15	.	CASSVGGQGLDTQYF	TGTGCCAGCAGCGTAGGAGGGCAGGGCTTGGATACGCAGTATTTT
TRBD2	TRBV2	TRBJ2-7	16	.	CASGVDGAGVGYEQYF	TGTGCCAGCGGAGTGGATGGGGCGGGGGTTGGCTACGAGCAGTACTTC
.	TRBV9	TRBJ2-5	12	.	CASSGLQETQYF	TGTGCCAGCAGCGGACTACAAGAGACCCAGTACTTC
.	TRBV6-1	TRBJ2-7	12	.	CASSMGLYEQYF	TGTGCCAGCAGTATGGGGTTGTACGAGCAGTACTTC
.	TRBV5-1	TRBJ2-5	15	.	CASSLGSLAGETQYF	TGCGCCAGCAGCTTGGGATCTCTAGCTGGGGAGACCCAGTACTTC
TRBD1	TRBV28	TRBJ2-3	17	.	CASSTPWTGGEGDTQYF	TGTGCCAGCAGTACTCCTTGGACAGGGGGTGAAGGAGATACGCAGTATTTT
TRBD1	TRBV5-6	TRBJ2-2	16	medium-sized	CASSQDRGRRTGELFF	TGTGCCAGCAGCCAGGACAGGGGGCGCCGCACCGGGGAGCTGTTTTTT
.	TRBV19	TRBJ2-1	11	once	CASSTRGEQFF	TGTGCCAGTAGTACCAGGGGTGAGCAGTTCTTC
.	TRBV5-4	TRBJ2-1	13	.	CASSFQRGNEQFF	TGTGCCAGCAGCTTTCAGAGGGGAAATGAGCAGTTCTTC